A selection of T cell receptor beta chains follows, all from one sample in a study of T-cell reconstitution after alpha-beta-depleted transplantation in children. TCRdb processed the PCR reads anew with MiXCR; each CDR3 protein has one entry. Among hundreds of thousands of distinct CDR3 sequences listed, around 13% were seen once. The source material was PBMCs, mostly from graft donor cells, sampled 360 days after TCRalphabeta/CD19-depleted stem cell transplant. Receptors were obtained from a male patient under 18 who had a stem cell transplant for acute myeloid leukemia, so the T cells may come from the graft donor. Each CDR3 is given with its conserved first and last residue. The D gene is left open where the match is weak. Not all rows give a size; the values are once, few, many and, for expanded clones, a class.

few,TRBJ2-7,TRBV4-3,TRBD2,TGCGCCAGCAGCCATGTAGCGGGAGTGTCGTCCTACGAGCAGTACTTC,CASSHVAGVSSYEQYF
many,TRBJ2-3,TRBV29-1,-,TGCAGCGTTGAGTCCGGGAACTGGGATACGCAGTATTTT,CSVESGNWDTQYF
-,TRBJ2-7,TRBV3-1,TRBD1,TGTGCCACCCGGAGGACAGGGTCTATCGAGCAGTACTTC,CATRRTGSIEQYF
-,TRBJ2-2,TRBV12-3/TRBV12-4,TRBD2,TGTGCCAGCAGGACAACCGGGACTAGCGGGGGAGCTCGCACCGGGGAGCTGTTTTTT,CASRTTGTSGGARTGELFF
few,TRBJ2-2,TRBV5-1,-,TGCGCCAGCAGCTTGGCCGTCTTACCATCCGGGGAGCTGTTTTTT,CASSLAVLPSGELFF
few,TRBJ2-3,TRBV5-1,TRBD2,TGCGCCAGCAGCACAGGGACTAGCGGTCTCACAGATACGCAGTATTTT,CASSTGTSGLTDTQYF
few,TRBJ2-7,TRBV4-2,-,TGTGCCAGCAGCCAAGATCTCAGAGGGCACCTTTGCTACGAGCAGTACTTC,CASSQDLRGHLCYEQYF
-,TRBJ2-7,TRBV10-3,TRBD2,TGTGCCATCAGGTTAGCGGGTAGCTCCTACGAGCAGTACTTC,CAIRLAGSSYEQYF
few,TRBJ2-7,TRBV24-1,TRBD2,TGTGCCACCAGTGATTTGTTCGCTAGCGGGTACTACGAGCAGTACTTC,CATSDLFASGYYEQYF
few,TRBJ2-1,TRBV28,-,TGTGCCAGCACCCCCAAGGTGGGCTACCGACGGGGTGAGCAGTTCTTC,CASTPKVGYRRGEQFF
-,TRBJ2-2,TRBV29-1,TRBD2,TGCAGCGTTCGAGCGGGAGCCGGCGGGGAGCTGTTTTTT,CSVRAGAGGELFF
few,TRBJ2-2,TRBV28,-,TGTGCCAGCTCCTACCGGGGCCTGCTGAACACCGGGGAGCTGTTTTTT,CASSYRGLLNTGELFF
many,TRBJ2-3,TRBV20-1,TRBD2,TGCAGTGCTAGCGGGGGGAGCACAGATACGCAGTATTTT,CSASGGSTDTQYF
few,TRBJ2-7,TRBV9,-,TGTGCCAGCAGCCCTCTAGGGAGAGGGGGACCCCACGAGCAGTACTTC,CASSPLGRGGPHEQYF
many,TRBJ2-5,TRBV3-1,-,TGTGCCAGCAGCCAGGCCCAGAGGGAGACCCAGTACTTC,CASSQAQRETQYF
many,TRBJ2-2,TRBV29-1,TRBD2,TGCAGCGTTGATAGCGGGTACACCGGGGAGCTGTTTTTT,CSVDSGYTGELFF
-,TRBJ2-7,TRBV20-1,-,TGCAGTGCTAGCCACTACGAGCAGTACTTC,CSASHYEQYF